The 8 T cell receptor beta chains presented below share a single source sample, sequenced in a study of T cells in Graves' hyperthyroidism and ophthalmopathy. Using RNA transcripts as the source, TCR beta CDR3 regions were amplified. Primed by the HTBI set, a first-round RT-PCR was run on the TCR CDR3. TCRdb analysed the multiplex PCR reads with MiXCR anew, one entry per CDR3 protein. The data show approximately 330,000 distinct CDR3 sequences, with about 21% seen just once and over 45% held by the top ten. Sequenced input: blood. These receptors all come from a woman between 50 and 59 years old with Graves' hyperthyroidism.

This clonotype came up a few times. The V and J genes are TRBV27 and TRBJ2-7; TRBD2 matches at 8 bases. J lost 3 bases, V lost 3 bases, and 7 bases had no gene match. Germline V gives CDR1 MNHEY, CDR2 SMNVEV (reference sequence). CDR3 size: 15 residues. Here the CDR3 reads CASSFSLAGVYEQYF. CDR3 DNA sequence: TGTGCCAGCAGTTTCTCCCTAGCGGGTGTCTACGAGCAGTACTTC.

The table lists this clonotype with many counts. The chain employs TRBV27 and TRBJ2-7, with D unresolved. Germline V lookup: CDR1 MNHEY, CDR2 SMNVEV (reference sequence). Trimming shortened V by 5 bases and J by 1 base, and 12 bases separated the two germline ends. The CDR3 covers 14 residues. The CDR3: CASSPGVGSYEQYF. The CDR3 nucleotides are TGTGCCAGCAGTCCAGGAGTAGGTTCCTACGAGCAGTACTTC.

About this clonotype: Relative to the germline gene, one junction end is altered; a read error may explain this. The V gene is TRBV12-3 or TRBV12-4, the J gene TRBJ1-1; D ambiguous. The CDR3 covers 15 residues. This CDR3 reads CASSTSRRLNTGAFF. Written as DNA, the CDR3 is TGTGCCAGCAGTACCTCCAGACGGTTGAACACTGGAGCTTTCTTT.

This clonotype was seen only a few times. The CDR3 spells CASSFLGGGSTDTQYF. CDR3 DNA: TGCGCCAGCAGCTTCCTTGGCGGGGGGTCCACAGATACGCAGTATTTT. The chain carries TRBV5-1 and TRBJ2-3, with TRBD2 matching 8 bases. Looked up from germline, CDR1 is SGHRS and CDR2 is YFSETQ. CDR3 length: 16 amino acids. The J segment lost 2 bases and the V segment lost 2 bases, leaving 7 bases of the junction unmatched.

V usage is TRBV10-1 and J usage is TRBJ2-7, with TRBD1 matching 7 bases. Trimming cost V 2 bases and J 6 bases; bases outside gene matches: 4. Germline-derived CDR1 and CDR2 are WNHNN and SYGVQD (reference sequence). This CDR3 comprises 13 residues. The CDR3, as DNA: TGCGCCAGCAGTGAGGGGTACAGGGGCGAGCAGTACTTC. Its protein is CASSEGYRGEQYF.

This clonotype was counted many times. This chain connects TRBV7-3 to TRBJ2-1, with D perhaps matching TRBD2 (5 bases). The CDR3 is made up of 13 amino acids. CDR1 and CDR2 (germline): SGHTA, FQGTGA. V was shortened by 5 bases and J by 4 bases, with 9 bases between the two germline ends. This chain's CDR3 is CASSPRGYNEQFF. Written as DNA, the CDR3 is TGTGCCAGCAGCCCCCGCGGGTACAATGAGCAGTTCTTC.

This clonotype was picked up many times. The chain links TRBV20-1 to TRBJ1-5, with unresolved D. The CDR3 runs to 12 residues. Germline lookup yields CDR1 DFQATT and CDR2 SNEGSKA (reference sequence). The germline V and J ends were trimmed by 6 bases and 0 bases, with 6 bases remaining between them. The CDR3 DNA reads TGCAGTGCCGCCCCTAGCAATCAGCCCCAGCATTTT. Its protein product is CSAAPSNQPQHF.

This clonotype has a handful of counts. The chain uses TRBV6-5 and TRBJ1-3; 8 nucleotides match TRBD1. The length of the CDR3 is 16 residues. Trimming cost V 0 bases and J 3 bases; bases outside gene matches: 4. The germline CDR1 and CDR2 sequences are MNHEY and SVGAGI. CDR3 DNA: TGTGCCAGCAGTTACTCGGGACAGGTTTTTGGAAACACCATATATTTT. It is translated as CASSYSGQVFGNTIYF.